This T cell receptor beta chain was obtained from a study of cytomegalovirus exposure and HLA in healthy donors. Study-wide background: Most donors, about 77% of 350 to 450 genotyped, fell in the Caucasian-associated ancestry cluster. Study outcomes and limitations: Being productive about 87% or about 30% of the time was typical of most TCR beta V segments in an earlier analysis. No immune exposure information besides CMV serostatus was available.

PCR primers comprised 60 Vbeta and 13 Jbeta primers. Assay: immunoSEQ multiplex PCR; the TCRdb copy retains only in-frame clones and omits some. The sample has 55,000 to 80,000 clones; around 75% are singletons. The CDR3 loop spans 11 amino acids. V shed 6 bases and J shed 10 bases, with 13 bases lying between them. The germline CDR1 and CDR2 sequences are SGHVS and FNYEAQ. This clone has more than one count but fewer than ten. Its target is not known. Donors sampled were nominally healthy, though unrecorded immune exposures were likely. The receptor was isolated from a man between 65 and 85 years old in good health and CMV-seronegative. The material sequenced was PBMCs. V usage is TRBV7-6 and J usage is TRBJ2-7; the D gene is possibly TRBD2 (6 bases). The CDR3 here is CASRNSGKQYF. CDR3 nucleotides: TGTGCCAGCAGGAATAGCGGCAAACAGTACTTC.